This TCR beta chain was found in a study of T-cell memory formation after mild COVID-19. TCRdb reprocessed the 5' RACE reads with MiXCR, giving one entry per CDR3 protein. The sample has 250,000 to 300,000 distinct CDR3 sequences, 16% seen once. This CDR3 is built from 14 residues. The J segment lost 6 bases and the V segment lost 4 bases, leaving 1 base of the junction unmatched. In germline, CDR1 is SEHNR, CDR2 FQNEAQ (reference sequence). What was sequenced was PBMCs or a T cell subset sorted from them (not recorded which). The TCR was taken from a man aged 18 to 30 who had mild COVID-19 (a few samples of this study predate the infection). Cell type and time point are not known. The chain employs TRBV7-9 and TRBJ2-4; TRBD2 aligns across 12 bases. The CDR3 sequence is CASSSSGGANIQYF. CDR3 DNA: TGTGCCAGCAGCTCTAGCGGGGGGGCAAACATTCAGTACTTC. Full variable domain (outside the CDR3, taken from reference TRBV7-9 and TRBJ2-4): DTGVSQNPRHKITKRGQNVTFRCDPISEHNRLYWYRQTLGQGPEFLTYFQNEAQLEKSRLLSDRFSAERPKGSFSTLEIQRTEQGDSAMYLCASSSSGGANIQYFGAGTRLSVL.